This TCR beta chain was obtained from a study of read filtering for tumor transcriptome and immune sequencing. Study as a whole: Revised staging placed eight or nine patients in R-ISS I, about 17 in II, roughly 7 in III. Study results and caveats: RNA-seq captured clonotypes less deeply and reliably than IR-seq. Sorted CD138-negative bone marrow cells were not purified T cells.

Sampling of bone marrow took place during active disease in every patient. Comment on this clonotype: No antigen is known for it. Possible read error: a much larger clone is one base away.

This library used approximately 390 ng RNA and molecular barcoded adaptors spanning alpha/delta and beta/gamma chains. Each CDR3 protein gets one entry after TCRdb re-called the reads with MiXCR. Seen here are about 23,000 distinct CDR3 sequences, 12% to 15% observed once, and the top ten hold around three fifths. The CDR3 has 14 amino acids. The germline CDR1 and CDR2 sequences are MNHNY and SVGAGI (reference sequence). The chain links TRBV6-6 to TRBJ2-3; D unresolved. What was sequenced was a population of CD138-negative cells sorted from bone marrow. The source of this sequence is a donor over 35 with multiple myeloma. CDR3 sequence: CASGYNQLTDTQYF. The CDR3, as DNA: TGTGCCAGCGGTTACAATCAGCTCACAGATACGCAGTATTTT.